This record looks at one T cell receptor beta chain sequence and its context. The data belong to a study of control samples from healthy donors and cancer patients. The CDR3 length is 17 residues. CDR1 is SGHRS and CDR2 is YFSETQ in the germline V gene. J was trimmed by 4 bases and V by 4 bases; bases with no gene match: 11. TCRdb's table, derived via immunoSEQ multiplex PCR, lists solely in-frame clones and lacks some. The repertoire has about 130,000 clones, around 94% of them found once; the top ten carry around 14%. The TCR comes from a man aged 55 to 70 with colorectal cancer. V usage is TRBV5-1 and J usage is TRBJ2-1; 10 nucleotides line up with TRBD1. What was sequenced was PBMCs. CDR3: CASSPGTGDMLYNEQFF. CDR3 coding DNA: TGCGCCAGCAGCCCTGGGACAGGGGACATGCTGTACAATGAGCAGTTCTTC.